One and the same sample provided the 9 T cell receptor beta chains below, sequenced in a study of blood T cell repertoires in COVID-19. Sequencing was performed with immunoSEQ multiplex PCR; in TCRdb, only in-frame clones are kept and a portion is missing. The sample consists of approximately 200,000 clones, approximately 90% of them appearing once. Sequencing was carried out using PBMCs or T cells enriched from blood (not recorded which). The receptors here all came from a woman younger than 45 who had recovered from COVID-19.

The V and J genes are TRBV7-6 and TRBJ1-2, with D unclear. V gave up 6 bases and J gave up 6 bases, with 11 bases separating them. The CDR3 extends over 12 amino acids. Germline lookup yields CDR1 SGHVS and CDR2 FNYEAQ. The CDR3 nucleotides are TGTGCCAGCAGTCAAAACGGGGATGGCTACACCTTC. Translation: CASSQNGDGYTF.

The rearrangement joins TRBV11-2 to TRBJ1-2, with D possibly being TRBD1 (5 bases). Germline-derived CDR1 and CDR2 are SGHAT and FQNNGV. Trimming pared 5 bases from V and 7 bases from J, leaving 17 bases between. This CDR3 region has 14 residues. The CDR3 sequence is CASSRPGLSSGYTF. In DNA form, the CDR3 reads TGTGCCAGCAGCAGACCGGGACTAAGCTCTGGCTACACCTTC.

There are a few counts of this clone. This rearrangement joins TRBV7-9 to TRBJ2-7, with TRBD1 as a possible D gene (6 bases). The CDR3 spans 14 residues. V lost 1 base to trimming and J lost 3 bases, with 10 bases between them. Germline V CDR1 and CDR2: SEHNR, FQNEAQ (reference sequence). For the CDR3, the DNA is TGTGCCAGCAGCTTAGAGGTCAGGGGCTACGAGCAGTACTTC. This gives the protein CASSLEVRGYEQYF.

The chain links TRBV30 to TRBJ1-1, with D possibly being TRBD1 (5 bases). The CDR3 is made up of 13 amino acids. Trimming shortened V by 5 bases and J by 6 bases, and 16 bases separated the two germline ends. Germline V gene data show CDR1 as GTSNPN and CDR2 as SVGIG (reference sequence). CDR3 nucleotides: TGTGCCTGGGGAAAGGGCAGGGCCTCTGAAGCTTTCTTT. Its protein product is CAWGKGRASEAFF.

V and J are TRBV27 and TRBJ1-5, with D possibly TRBD1 on 5 matching bases. CDR1 is MNHEY, CDR2 SMNVEV, per germline (reference sequence). The CDR3 has 15 residues. V was cut by 5 bases and J by 0 bases, with 11 bases left in between. CDR3 DNA: TGTGCCAGCAGTGACACAGGTCGTAGCAATCAGCCCCAGCATTTT. Encoded protein: CASSDTGRSNQPQHF.

V usage is TRBV30 and J usage is TRBJ1-1; D uncertain. The CDR3 extends over 14 amino acids. V was shortened by 0 bases and J by 3 bases, with 11 bases between the two germline ends. CDR1 is GTSNPN and CDR2 is SVGIG in the germline V gene (reference sequence). The CDR3 reads CAWSVGLMDTEAFF. The CDR3 region has the DNA TGTGCCTGGAGTGTAGGACTTATGGACACTGAAGCTTTCTTT.

This clone was seen just once. The chain recombines TRBV7-2 with TRBJ1-3; D gene ambiguous. CDR3 size: 14 residues. Germline V lookup: CDR1 SGHTA, CDR2 FQGNSA. The V gene lost 3 bases and the J gene lost 0 bases, with 6 bases spanning the gap. The CDR3 DNA reads as TGTGCCAGCAGCTTTCTCAGCTCTGGAAACACCATATATTTT. Translated: CASSFLSSGNTIYF.

This chain uses TRBV5-6 with TRBJ2-6, with D possibly being TRBD2 (5 bases). Looked up from germline, CDR1 is SGHDT and CDR2 is YYEEEE. V was pared by 3 bases and J by 0 bases, with 13 bases between. This CDR3 has 17 amino acids. In DNA form, the CDR3 reads TGTGCCAGCAGCTCGGGTTTCAGCGGCTCTGGGGCCAACGTCCTGACTTTC. Translated: CASSSGFSGSGANVLTF.

The rearrangement links TRBV27 to TRBJ2-3; 9 bases fit TRBD2. V gave up 1 base and J gave up 5 bases; unmatched junction bases: 4. CDR3 length: 15 amino acids. Germline V gene sequence: CDR1 MNHEY, CDR2 SMNVEV (reference sequence). This chain's CDR3 is CASSLLSGGLDTQYF. CDR3 DNA sequence: TGTGCCAGCAGTTTATTGAGCGGGGGGCTAGATACGCAGTATTTT.